These 6 T cell receptor beta chains were sequenced from one sample in a study of cytomegalovirus exposure and HLA in healthy donors. PCR used 60 Vbeta primers and 13 Jbeta primers. Profiled with immunoSEQ multiplex PCR; TCRdb holds only in-frame clones, not every one. The table has 280,000 or so clones, approximately 90% seen once; the top ten hold less than 2.5%. Sample: PBMCs. The receptors were gathered from a woman aged 18-30 years in good health and CMV-seronegative.

The chain uses TRBV27 and TRBJ1-5, with TRBD1 matching 8 bases. Germline lookup yields CDR1 MNHEY and CDR2 SMNVEV (reference sequence). CDR3 length: 16 amino acids. Trimming took 3 bases from V and 7 from J; bases not matched to a gene: 11. The CDR3 nucleotides read TGTGCCAGCAGTTTTCAGGGGGCTATAGGTAGACAGCCCCAGCATTTT. Translated, it gives CASSFQGAIGRQPQHF.

The V gene is TRBV6-5, the J gene TRBJ2-7, with a possible D match to TRBD1 (6 bases). The germline gives CDR1 MNHEY, CDR2 SVGAGI. The V end lost 6 bases, the J end lost 0 bases, and 9 bases lay between the germline ends. This CDR3 spans 13 amino acids. CDR3 amino acids: CASRTGYSYEQYF. The CDR3 DNA is TGTGCCAGCAGGACAGGTTACTCCTACGAGCAGTACTTC.

The chain uses TRBV2 and TRBJ1-1, with 8 positions matching TRBD1. J gave up 3 bases and V 4 bases, and 7 bases lay outside the gene matches. CDR3 length: 15 residues. Germline values: CDR1 SNHLY, CDR2 FYNNEI. The CDR3 DNA is TGTGCCAGCAGTGGCACCGGGACAGGCCACACTGAAGCTTTCTTT. Residues: CASSGTGTGHTEAFF.

The V call is TRBV27, the J call TRBJ1-2; 10 positions match TRBD1. The CDR3 runs 15 residues. Germline CDR1 MNHEY, CDR2 SMNVEV (reference sequence). V lost 6 bases to trimming and J lost 4 bases; unmatched junction nucleotides: 8. CDR3 amino acids: CASRPGTGVVYGYTF. In DNA, the CDR3 is TGTGCCAGCAGGCCTGGGACAGGGGTTGTCTATGGCTACACCTTC.

This chain connects TRBV5-1 to TRBJ2-5; TRBD1 matches 7 bases. V shed 4 bases and J 3 bases; nucleotides not matched to a gene: 6. Germline CDR1 SGHRS, CDR2 YFSETQ. The CDR3 extends over 14 amino acids. DNA of the CDR3: TGCGCCAGCAGCCAGGGGACAGTAAAAGAGACCCAGTACTTC. It is translated as CASSQGTVKETQYF.

The rearrangement uses TRBV7-6 and TRBJ1-3, with D hard to call. In germline, CDR1 is SGHVS, CDR2 FNYEAQ. The CDR3 runs to 16 residues. Trimming pared 5 bases from V and 0 bases from J, leaving 14 bases between. The CDR3 DNA reads as TGTGCCAGCAGCGAGACACGCCGAAGCTCTGGAAACACCATATATTTT. Translating gives CASSETRRSSGNTIYF.